This passage covers 30 T cell receptor beta chains from one sample sequenced in a study of cytomegalovirus exposure and HLA in healthy donors. Both 60 Vbeta primers and 13 Jbeta primers went into the PCR. Repertoires were generated with immunoSEQ multiplex PCR, while TCRdb's copy carries only in-frame clones and drops some. The sample contains 83,000 or so clones, roughly 79% of which appear only once. The specimen sequenced was PBMCs. Receptor source: a woman aged 25 to 45 in good health and CMV-seronegative.

This clone has just one count. The J gene is TRBJ1-1, the V gene TRBV9, with D tentatively TRBD1 (5 bases). Germline CDR1 is SGDLS and CDR2 is YYNGEE. The CDR3 totals 13 residues. Trimming removed 4 bases at V and 0 bases at J, with 7 bases between. The CDR3 DNA reads TGTGCCAGCAGCCGGACACTGAACACTGAAGCTTTCTTT. Translating it yields CASSRTLNTEAFF.

This sequence joins TRBV9 and TRBJ2-1; D gene ambiguous. The CDR3 length is 19 residues. The V end was cut by 0 bases, the J end by 0 bases, with 19 bases between. The germline V gene encodes CDR1 SGDLS and CDR2 YYNGEE. The CDR3 nucleotides read TGTGCCAGCAGCGTAGTGGGTAGCACCCCAAGAAGCTCCTACAATGAGCAGTTCTTC. Its translation: CASSVVGSTPRSSYNEQFF.

The rearrangement uses TRBV11-2 and TRBJ2-7; possible D gene TRBD2, 6 bases. CDR1 and CDR2 (germline): SGHAT, FQNNGV. The CDR3 length is 18 residues. Trimming removed 2 bases at V and 5 bases at J, with 25 bases between. The CDR3 DNA is TGTGCCAGCAGCTTATGGGATTCGGGTCGGGAGAAATTCCACGAGCAGTACTTC. This codes for CASSLWDSGREKFHEQYF.

The chain couples TRBV2 to TRBJ1-5, with 7 bases identical to TRBD1. The CDR3 has 16 residues. The V gene's germline CDR1 is SNHLY and CDR2 FYNNEI. V trimming: 2 bases; J trimming: 2 bases; junction bases outside the gene matches: 6. This chain's CDR3 is CASSESGTGGNQPQHF. For the CDR3, the DNA is TGTGCCAGCAGTGAAAGTGGTACAGGGGGCAATCAGCCCCAGCATTTT.

J is TRBJ2-1 and V is TRBV2; weak D call: TRBD2 (5 bases). The ends were cut back, 6 bases at V and 6 bases at J, with 12 bases in the middle. Germline CDR1 SNHLY, CDR2 FYNNEI. This CDR3 has 13 residues. The CDR3 nucleotides read TGTGCCAGCAGGGGATCGGGGATCAATGAGCAGTTCTTC. Translating it yields CASRGSGINEQFF.

This clone was seen more than once but under ten times. The genes are TRBV11-2 and TRBJ2-2, with D maybe TRBD2 (6 bases). The V end lost 7 bases, the J end lost 0 bases, and 15 bases lay between the germline ends. The CDR3 has 16 amino acids. Germline V gene sequence: CDR1 SGHAT, CDR2 FQNNGV. The CDR3 sequence is CASTLNGGTNTGELFF. The CDR3 DNA is TGTGCCAGCACCCTTAACGGGGGAACGAACACCGGGGAGCTGTTTTTT. The full variable domain, rest sourced from reference TRBV11-2 and TRBJ2-2, is EAGVAQSPRYKIIEKRQSVAFWCNPISGHATLYWYQQILGQGPKLLIQFQNNGVVDDSQLPKDRFSAERLKGVDSTLKIQPAKLEDSAVYLCASTLNGGTNTGELFFGEGSRLTVL.

V gene TRBV5-1 combines with J gene TRBJ2-7; TRBD2 matches at 7 bases. Germline assignment: CDR1 SGHRS and CDR2 YFSETQ. This CDR3 is 15 amino acids long. V trimming: 0 bases; J trimming: 2 bases; junction bases outside the gene matches: 5. The DNA for the CDR3 is TGCGCCAGCAGCTTGGGGGGGGGAGTGACCTACGAGCAGTACTTC. It yields the protein CASSLGGGVTYEQYF.

The chain recombines TRBV28 with TRBJ2-1, with D perhaps matching TRBD2 (5 bases). V was cut by 3 bases and J by 0 bases, with 15 bases left in between. Germline V lookup: CDR1 MDHEN, CDR2 SYDVKM. The CDR3 has 17 residues. CDR3 loop: CASSFDVRESSYNEQFF. The CDR3 region has the DNA TGTGCCAGCAGTTTCGATGTGAGGGAAAGCTCCTACAATGAGCAGTTCTTC.

This clone was seen just once. V usage is TRBV5-1 and J usage is TRBJ2-1; 7 positions agree with TRBD1. CDR1 is SGHRS, CDR2 YFSETQ, per germline. The CDR3 spans 18 residues. V lost 2 bases and J lost 9; bases outside the gene matches: 20. The CDR3 loop reads CASSFPRQGLNFMREQFF. Written as DNA, the CDR3 is TGCGCCAGCAGCTTCCCTAGACAGGGTTTGAACTTTATGCGTGAGCAGTTCTTC.

The chain is built from TRBV5-1 and TRBJ2-7, with D maybe TRBD2 (6 bases). This CDR3 contains 16 residues. Trimming removed 3 bases from V and 0 bases from J, with 16 bases in between. Germline V gene sequence: CDR1 SGHRS, CDR2 YFSETQ. CDR3 sequence reads: CASSWSGTQPSYEQYF. CDR3 coding DNA: TGCGCCAGCAGCTGGTCCGGGACTCAACCCTCCTACGAGCAGTACTTC.

This rearrangement joins TRBV10-3 to TRBJ1-5; tentative D call: TRBD1 (5 bases). The ends were cut back, 10 bases at V and 0 bases at J, with 13 bases in the middle. The germline V gene has CDR1 ENHRY and CDR2 SYGVKD. The CDR3 is 14 amino acids. The CDR3 loop is CATRTSYSNQPQHF. Written as DNA, the CDR3 is TGTGCCACCCGGACAAGTTATAGCAATCAGCCCCAGCATTTT.

The chain employs TRBV5-8 and TRBJ2-1, with D unclear. This CDR3 contains 16 residues. Germline V CDR1 and CDR2: SGHTS, YDEGEE. V lost 3 bases and J lost 2, with 15 bases in between. The CDR3 is CASSSSGAVTYNEQFF. CDR3 in DNA: TGTGCCAGCAGCTCCTCCGGAGCAGTCACCTACAATGAGCAGTTCTTC.

The chain has TRBV25-1 and TRBJ2-3, with no clear D. CDR1 MGHDK and CDR2 SYGVNS come from the germline V gene. This CDR3 has 14 amino acids. Trimming pared 3 bases from V and 5 bases from J, leaving 12 bases between. The CDR3 loop is CASSDPPHRDTQYF. CDR3 coding DNA: TGTGCCAGCAGTGACCCCCCACACCGAGATACGCAGTATTTT.

The chain employs TRBV28 and TRBJ2-7; 8 nucleotides line up with TRBD1. Germline loops: CDR1 MDHEN, CDR2 SYDVKM. There are 16 residues in the CDR3. The ends lost 7 bases at V and 4 bases at J; junction bases unmatched: 15. The CDR3 here is CASTHLRLDRVYEQYF. The CDR3 DNA sequence: TGTGCCAGCACCCATCTCCGCTTGGACAGGGTTTACGAGCAGTACTTC.

The chain combines TRBV7-3 with TRBJ2-7; tentative D call: TRBD2 (6 bases). The germline gives CDR1 SGHTA, CDR2 FQGTGA. Trimming took off 2 bases at V and 2 bases at J, with 13 bases between the two ends. The CDR3 contains 15 residues. CDR3 in amino acids: CASSLFGGIAYEQYF. The CDR3 nucleotides are TGTGCCAGCAGCTTATTTGGGGGGATAGCCTACGAGCAGTACTTC.

This clone was found a few times. The rearrangement links TRBV6-6 to TRBJ1-4, with a possible D match to TRBD1 (6 bases). Trimming removed 5 bases at V and 8 bases at J, with 18 bases between. Germline CDR1 and CDR2: MNHNY and SVGAGI (reference sequence). The CDR3 spans 15 residues. The CDR3 sequence is CASSDVRVDREKLFF. The CDR3 coding sequence is TGTGCCAGCAGTGACGTACGGGTAGACAGGGAAAAACTGTTTTTT.

The genes are TRBV28 and TRBJ2-3; weak D call: TRBD1 (6 bases). The CDR3 is 18 amino acids. Germline-derived CDR1 and CDR2 are MDHEN and SYDVKM. Trimming removed 4 bases from V and 2 bases from J, with 22 bases in between. The CDR3 nucleotides read TGTGCCAGCAGTTCTGAGTGGGGGCCATCCACCACCACAGATACGCAGTATTTT. Its protein product is CASSSEWGPSTTTDTQYF.

The chain recombines TRBV12-2 with TRBJ2-6; TRBD1 is taken as the D call from the table, unchecked against the DNA. TRBV12-2 is reported as a pseudogene. The CDR3 runs 16 residues. The CDR3 region is CASRPLDMEWANVLTF. DNA of the CDR3: TGTGCAAGTCGCCCGCTGGACATGGAATGGGCCAACGTCCTGACTTTC.

The chain links TRBV28 to TRBJ2-7, with 11 bases identical to TRBD2. The CDR3 length is 17 residues. Trimming took 2 bases from V and 3 from J; bases not matched to a gene: 9. Germline CDR1 and CDR2: MDHEN and SYDVKM. CDR3 amino acids: CASSLIGLAGGIYEQYF. The CDR3 region has the DNA TGTGCCAGCAGTTTAATAGGCCTAGCGGGAGGTATCTACGAGCAGTACTTC.

This clone appeared a few times. The V gene is TRBV4-3, the J gene TRBJ2-7; TRBD1 agrees at 10 bases. The CDR3 spans 15 residues. J lost 1 base, V lost 5 bases, and 5 bases had no gene match. Germline V gene data show CDR1 as LGHNA and CDR2 as YSLEER. CDR3 sequence (DNA): TGCGCCAGCAGCTCTGGACAGGGGGGTTCCTACGAGCAGTACTTC. It yields the protein CASSSGQGGSYEQYF.

This sequence joins TRBV30 and TRBJ1-6; TRBD1 matches 7 bases. CDR3 size: 13 residues. Germline V gene sequence: CDR1 GTSNPN, CDR2 SVGIG (reference sequence). J was trimmed by 3 bases and V by 8 bases; bases with no gene match: 4. DNA for the CDR3: TGTGCCGAAGGGGGCTTCTATAATTCACCCCTCCACTTT. It translates to CAEGGFYNSPLHF. Together with reference TRBV30 and TRBJ1-6, the CDR3 gives the full variable domain: SQTIHQWPATLVQPVGSPLSLECTVEGTSNPNLYWYRQAAGRGLQLLFYSVGIGQISSEVPQNLSASRPQDRQFILSSKKLLLSDSGFYLCAEGGFYNSPLHFGNGTRLTVT.

The chain recombines TRBV9 with TRBJ2-7; 8 nucleotides agree with TRBD2. V gave up 3 bases and J gave up 7 bases; unmatched junction bases: 9. CDR1 SGDLS and CDR2 YYNGEE come from the germline V gene. CDR3 size: 14 residues. The CDR3 loop reads CASSGSGSIGEQYF. The CDR3 DNA reads TGTGCCAGCAGCGGAAGCGGGAGTATCGGGGAGCAGTACTTC.

This sequence joins TRBV9 and TRBJ2-1, with TRBD1 matching 7 bases. The germline V gene encodes CDR1 SGDLS and CDR2 YYNGEE. The CDR3 extends over 15 amino acids. The trim removed 0 bases at V and 2 bases at J, leaving 2 bases unmatched. This CDR3 reads CASSVGTGAYNEQFF. In DNA form, the CDR3 reads TGTGCCAGCAGCGTAGGGACAGGCGCCTACAATGAGCAGTTCTTC. Full variable domain (rest looked up from reference TRBV9 and TRBJ2-1): DSGVTQTPKHLITATGQRVTLRCSPRSGDLSVYWYQQSLDQGLQFLIQYYNGEERAKGNILERFSAQQFPDLHSELNLSSLELGDSALYFCASSVGTGAYNEQFFGPGTRLTVL.

In this sample, this clone turned up once. The rearrangement uses TRBV14 and TRBJ2-3; D is undetermined. The germline V gene has CDR1 SGHDN and CDR2 FVKESK. The V gene lost 1 base and the J gene lost 2 bases, with 10 bases spanning the gap. The CDR3 length is 15 residues. The CDR3 sequence is CASSQGLFYTDTQYF. The DNA of the CDR3 is TGTGCCAGCAGCCAAGGACTGTTCTACACAGATACGCAGTATTTT.

V gene TRBV7-9 combines with J gene TRBJ1-1; TRBD1 might be the D (5 bases). Trimming removed 6 bases from V and 0 bases from J, with 20 bases in between. This CDR3 region has 17 residues. Germline-derived CDR1 and CDR2 are SEHNR and FQNEAQ (reference sequence). CDR3 nucleotide sequence: TGTGCCAGCAGATCCTTGGTTGGGGGGAGGATGAACACTGAAGCTTTCTTT. It encodes CASRSLVGGRMNTEAFF.

The rearrangement joins TRBV4-2 to TRBJ2-2, with D possibly being TRBD1 (6 bases). This CDR3 is 16 amino acids long. Trimming stripped 0 bases from V and 2 bases from J, with 10 bases between. Germline CDR1 and CDR2: LGHNA and YNFKEQ. The CDR3 bases are TGTGCCAGCAGCCAAGATTTGGGACAAAACACCGGGGAGCTGTTTTTT. Translation: CASSQDLGQNTGELFF.

V gene TRBV2 combines with J gene TRBJ1-2; D is perhaps TRBD1 (6 bases). The CDR3 sequence is 12 residues long. CDR1 SNHLY and CDR2 FYNNEI come from the germline V gene. V was cut by 2 bases and J by 8 bases, with 9 bases left in between. The CDR3 nucleotides read TGTGCCAGCAGTGAACCCGGACAGGGCTACACCTTC. This sequence encodes CASSEPGQGYTF.

This rearrangement joins TRBV11-3 to TRBJ1-1; 10 bases fit TRBD1. CDR1 and CDR2 from the germline V gene are SGHNT and YENEEA. V was clipped by 5 bases and J by 5 bases; unmatched bases: 5. This CDR3 has 14 amino acids. The CDR3 here is CASSRDRGVTEAFF. CDR3 in DNA: TGTGCCAGCAGCCGGGACAGGGGAGTGACTGAAGCTTTCTTT.

The chain recombines TRBV28 with TRBJ2-5; the match to TRBD1 covers 9 bases. J gave up 5 bases and V 6 bases, and 7 bases lay outside the gene matches. The CDR3 is 14 residues long. The V gene's germline CDR1 is MDHEN and CDR2 SYDVKM. The DNA of the CDR3 is TGTGCCAGCAGGACGACAGGGGGTAGCGAGACCCAGTACTTC. This translates into CASRTTGGSETQYF.

The chain links TRBV15 to TRBJ1-1; TRBD1 is a possible D gene (5 bases). The CDR3 has 15 residues. Trimming took off 3 bases at V and 5 bases at J, with 16 bases between the two ends. Germline V gene lookup returns CDR1 LNHNV and CDR2 YYDKDF (reference sequence). The CDR3 coding sequence is TGTGCCACCAGCAGTCGGGGGTTACGGGGAACTGAAGCTTTCTTT. It specifies CATSSRGLRGTEAFF.